This T cell receptor beta chain comes out of a study of blood T cell repertoires in COVID-19. The overall study: From the United States, Italy and Spain came samples of acute and convalescent COVID-19. PBMCs, B-cell-depleted T cells, or T cells were the source of the cDNA or gDNA that made up the material.

TCRdb keeps only in-frame clones here, not all; method: immunoSEQ multiplex PCR. The table lists 250,000 to 350,000 clones, about 85% of them singletons. Germline CDR1 is SEHNR and CDR2 is FQNEAQ (reference sequence). The CDR3 consists of 17 residues. V lost 7 bases, J lost 1 base, and 8 bases stayed unmatched. The rearrangement uses TRBV7-9 and TRBJ1-3; TRBD1 matches 12 bases. The receptor was isolated from a woman aged 50 to 60 who had recovered from COVID-19. Sequencing was carried out using peripheral blood. The CDR3 DNA follows: TGTGCCAGCATCCCCCGGGACAGGGGGCTGTCTGGAAACACCATATATTTT. It specifies CASIPRDRGLSGNTIYF.